This TCR beta chain was obtained from a study of monozygotic twins with inflammatory bowel disease. General study points: Whereas healthy co-twins had higher TCRbeta diversity (inverse Simpson), IBD patients had lower diversity. No repertoire similarity difference was seen between concordant and discordant twins; power was possibly limited.

A note on this clonotype: Its antigen remains unknown.

The CDR3 totals 18 residues. The germline CDR1 and CDR2 sequences are LGHNA and YNFKEQ. TCRdb reworked the 5' RACE reads into one entry per CDR3 protein, no DNA. Recorded for this sample: about 160,000 distinct CDR3 sequences. Material: blood. This receptor was identified in a human donor with ulcerative colitis or Crohn's disease, or a healthy co-twin of an affected twin (not recorded which). The rearrangement links TRBV4-2 to TRBJ2-6; TCRdb gives TRBD1 as the D gene, but with no DNA this cannot be confirmed. Here the CDR3 reads CASSQEGTGSSGANVLTF.